This section outlines one T cell receptor beta chain sequence together with its context. It has no known antigen specificity. No clone much larger than this one lies a single base away; base qualities are absent. These data originate in a study of blood T cell repertoires in COVID-19 (dated by TCRdb to the early 2020s). Study-level background: Samples covering the acute and convalescent phases of COVID-19 were provided by collaborators in the United States, Italy and Spain. The material from the prospective study consisted of cDNA or gDNA derived from T cells, B-cell-depleted T cells, or PBMCs. Deeply sampled blood TCRbeta repertoires from subjects exposed to, actively infected with, or recovered from COVID-19 were included in the dataset. The repertoires were released in a freely available public database meant as a resource for research on the immune response to SARS-CoV-2. The samples were drawn from the first 160 participants of the ongoing ImmuneRACE study and from some 1,300 subjects provided by 6 global collaborators. A de-identified subject ID, COVID-19 status, age in years and sex were almost always included in the sample metadata. Where HLA class I and class II types were available, the types were taken from metadata supplied by the sample provider, not from assay-based typing. Overall study results and their limits: Clinical and demographic metadata were provided uncurated, with the amount varying by source and participant.

The V and J ends are trimmed by 7 bases and 11 bases, leaving 14 bases between them. From the cysteine through the phenylalanine, the CDR3 covers 11 amino acids. The only DNA kept is the CDR3, 33 bases in frame from the first base. CDR1 MGHDK and CDR2 SYGVNS were looked up in the germline V gene. The immunoSEQ Assay, a bias-controlled multiplex PCR, was used to amplify TCRbeta CDR3 regions from genomic DNA. Under the source paper's analysis protocol: Within the assay, amplification of reference gene primers was used to estimate how many nucleated cells each sample contained. To quantify the absolute abundance of each unique TCRbeta CDR3 rearrangement, sequence reads were collapsed and filtered. For each sample, productive Simpson clonality was calculated as the square root of Simpson's diversity index across productive rearrangements. Drawn from immuneACCESS, this table holds only the in-frame rearrangements with V and J called that TCRdb kept. Clones are partly lost; checked studies trace under half to an unresolved V gene and leave the rest unexplained. Clone size and the V and J calls come from that table; the DNA yielded D and trimming. The sample table records 330,000 or so clones; less than 90% of these occur just once. The ten largest clones represent 2.5% to 3.5% of the sample.

Enrolling through a virtual design, the prospective study's participants ranged in age from roughly 18 to 89 years and lived across roughly 23 United States geographic areas. To assign participants to cohorts, the prospective study relied on clinical history that participants themselves reported in a screening survey and a study questionnaire. ImmuneRACE Cohort 3 recovered participants were defined by two consecutive negative NP/OP PCR tests, healthcare professional clearance, or symptom resolution. Each participant in the prospective study had whole blood, serum and a nasopharyngeal or oropharyngeal swab collected by mobile phlebotomists. Additional blood draws and questionnaires over a roughly two-month period could optionally be provided by prospective study participants. Prospective study blood samples were shipped either frozen or at room temperature before DNA extraction.

The sequence is built from TRBV25-1 and TRBJ1-1; the D region possibly corresponds to TRBD1 (5 bases align). The clonotype originates from a woman in her twenties or thirties who had recovered from COVID-19. Sequences were obtained from PBMCs or T cells enriched from blood (not recorded which). The base sequence is TGTGCCAGCACTCGGGGGGGTCGGGCTTTCTTT. Translation gives CASTRGGRAFF.